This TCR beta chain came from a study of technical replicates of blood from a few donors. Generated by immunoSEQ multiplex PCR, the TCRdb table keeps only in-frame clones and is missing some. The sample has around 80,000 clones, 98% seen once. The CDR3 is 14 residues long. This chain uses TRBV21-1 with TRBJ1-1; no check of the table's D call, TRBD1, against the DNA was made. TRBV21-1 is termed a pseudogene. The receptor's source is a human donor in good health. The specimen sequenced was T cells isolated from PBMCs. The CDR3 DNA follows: TGTGCCAGCAGCGGACAGGGGGCCCGGACTGAAGCTTTCTTT. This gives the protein CASSGQGARTEAFF.